Listed here are 27 T cell receptor beta chains from one sample, sequenced in a study of PD-L1 blockade in urothelial cancer. Only in-frame clones appear in the TCRdb table, and some are missing; sequencing was by immunoSEQ multiplex PCR. The table shows roughly 47,000 clones, with approximately 85% occurring only once. This sample's time point: pretreatment peripheral blood. The sample here was PBMCs, taken around atezolizumab (anti-PD-L1) treatment. The receptor source for this set is a man aged 70-80 years with urothelial cancer.

The rearrangement uses TRBV2 and TRBJ1-5; tentatively, D is TRBD1 (6 bases). The CDR3 is made up of 13 amino acids. Germline V lookup: CDR1 SNHLY, CDR2 FYNNEI. V was clipped by 3 bases and J by 7 bases, with 10 bases between them. The CDR3 DNA reads TGTGCCAGCAGTGATGGGGGCGGGCAGCCCCAGCATTTT. This encodes CASSDGGGQPQHF.

The genes are TRBV27 and TRBJ1-3; no definite D call. The germline V gene has CDR1 MNHEY and CDR2 SMNVEV (reference sequence). Trimming took 1 base from V and 0 from J, leaving 13 bases between them. The CDR3 length is 17 residues. Written as DNA, the CDR3 is TGTGCCAGCAGTTTATGGCCCCAGGCTTACTCTGGAAACACCATATATTTT. Translating gives CASSLWPQAYSGNTIYF.

The V gene is TRBV7-9, the J gene TRBJ1-5; D is perhaps TRBD1 (6 bases). Per germline, CDR1 SEHNR and CDR2 FQNEAQ (reference sequence). The V end was cut by 4 bases, the J end by 3 bases, with 13 bases between. The CDR3 loop spans 15 amino acids. This CDR3 reads CASSSRGAVNQPQHF. DNA for the CDR3: TGTGCCAGCAGCTCCCGGGGGGCAGTCAATCAGCCCCAGCATTTT.

This clone was seen a few times. This rearrangement joins TRBV6-1 to TRBJ1-5, with D tentatively TRBD1 (5 bases). The length of the CDR3 is 14 residues. The V gene's germline CDR1 is MNHNS and CDR2 SASEGT. V was clipped by 4 bases and J by 2 bases, with 9 bases between them. CDR3 protein: CASSVGGGNQPQHF. CDR3 sequence (DNA): TGTGCCAGCAGTGTGGGGGGTGGCAATCAGCCCCAGCATTTT.

This clone was observed a handful of times. This chain links TRBV2 with TRBJ1-1, with TRBD1 matching 9 bases. The CDR3 has 13 amino acids. J gave up 8 bases and V 6 bases, and 7 bases lay outside the gene matches. CDR1 SNHLY and CDR2 FYNNEI come from the germline V gene. CDR3 protein: CASSYEDRGEAFF. The CDR3 DNA follows: TGTGCCAGCAGCTACGAGGACAGGGGAGAAGCTTTCTTT.

This rearrangement joins TRBV7-2 to TRBJ2-2; D not resolved. Trimming removed 2 bases from V and 1 base from J, with 5 bases in between. The CDR3 has 14 residues. CDR1 and CDR2 (germline): SGHTA, FQGNSA. In DNA form, the CDR3 reads TGTGCCAGCAGCTTATCTATGAACACCGGGGAGCTGTTTTTT. This encodes CASSLSMNTGELFF.

The rearrangement uses TRBV5-1 and TRBJ2-7, with 10 bases fitting TRBD1. CDR3 length: 15 amino acids. The germline V gene has CDR1 SGHRS and CDR2 YFSETQ. J was trimmed by 4 bases and V by 0 bases; bases with no gene match: 4. CDR3 sequence reads: CASSLGGQGIYEQYF. CDR3 DNA sequence: TGCGCCAGCAGCTTGGGGGGACAGGGGATTTACGAGCAGTACTTC.

This clone was seen a handful of times. The rearrangement uses TRBV5-1 and TRBJ1-3, with no clear D. The CDR3 covers 16 residues. The V gene's germline CDR1 is SGHRS and CDR2 YFSETQ. The V end lost 4 bases, the J end lost 0 bases, and 14 bases lay between the germline ends. CDR3 residues: CASSPIPDYSGNTIYF. CDR3 sequence (DNA): TGCGCCAGCAGCCCTATCCCTGACTACTCTGGAAACACCATATATTTT.

This clone was detected only once. This chain connects TRBV9 to TRBJ2-7; 13 nucleotides align to TRBD2. This CDR3 contains 16 residues. Germline CDR1 reads SGDLS; CDR2 reads YYNGEE. V trimming: 0 bases; J trimming: 6 bases; junction bases outside the gene matches: 6. DNA for the CDR3: TGTGCCAGCAGCGTAGCTCCGGGACTAGCGGGAAGCGAGCAGTACTTC. Protein product: CASSVAPGLAGSEQYF.

In this sample, this clone turned up once. V usage is TRBV6-6 and J usage is TRBJ1-2, with 7 bases identical to TRBD1. The ends lost 6 bases at V and 4 bases at J; junction bases unmatched: 5. Germline V gene data show CDR1 as MNHNY and CDR2 as SVGAGI (reference sequence). CDR3 size: 13 residues. The CDR3 spells CASSLTGTYGYTF. DNA of the CDR3: TGTGCCAGCAGCTTGACAGGGACCTATGGCTACACCTTC.

The chain carries TRBV30 and TRBJ2-1; unclear D gene. This CDR3 has 11 residues. The germline CDR1 and CDR2 sequences are GTSNPN and SVGIG (reference sequence). V lost 2 bases and J 3 bases, leaving 2 bases between the germline ends. CDR3: CAWSYYNEQFF. The CDR3, as DNA: TGTGCCTGGAGTTACTACAATGAGCAGTTCTTC.

The chain combines TRBV5-1 with TRBJ2-5, with D possibly being TRBD1 (6 bases). Germline V gives CDR1 SGHRS, CDR2 YFSETQ. This CDR3 has 14 residues. The ends were cut back, 8 bases at V and 4 bases at J, with 18 bases in the middle. CDR3 amino acids: CASRIGTSGETQYF. CDR3 nucleotides: TGCGCCAGTAGAATTGGGACATCGGGAGAGACCCAGTACTTC.

The V call is TRBV5-1, the J call TRBJ1-2, with D possibly being TRBD1 (5 bases). Between the trimmed V and J ends, which lost 2 bases and 6 bases, there was a span of 11 bases. This CDR3 has 13 amino acids. The germline gives CDR1 SGHRS, CDR2 YFSETQ. The CDR3 sequence is CASSFVGRDGYTF. The CDR3 DNA follows: TGCGCCAGCAGCTTTGTGGGCAGGGATGGCTACACCTTC.

This clone was seen a few times. The chain recombines TRBV4-3 with TRBJ2-2, with 9 bases aligning to TRBD2. V shed 3 bases and J 0 bases; nucleotides not matched to a gene: 2. This CDR3 spans 16 amino acids. CDR1 is LGHNA, CDR2 YSLEER, per germline. The CDR3 is CASSHTSGSNTGELFF. CDR3 nucleotide sequence: TGCGCCAGCAGCCACACTAGCGGGTCGAACACCGGGGAGCTGTTTTTT.

V usage is TRBV28 and J usage is TRBJ2-7, with no clear D. From germline, CDR1 is MDHEN and CDR2 SYDVKM. Trimming removed 2 bases at V and 1 base at J, with 9 bases between. CDR3 length: 14 amino acids. The CDR3 reads CASSLNGVSYEQYF. The CDR3, as DNA: TGTGCCAGCAGTTTAAACGGTGTTTCCTACGAGCAGTACTTC. The full variable domain, completed using reference TRBV28 and TRBJ2-7, is DVKVTQSSRYLVKRTGEKVFLECVQDMDHENMFWYRQDPGLGLRLIYFSYDVKMKEKGDIPEGYSVSREKKERFSLILESASTNQTSMYLCASSLNGVSYEQYFGPGTRLTVT.

The chain has TRBV11-1 and TRBJ2-5; D perhaps matches TRBD2 (6 bases). V shed 5 bases and J shed 3 bases, with 19 bases lying between them. The CDR3 is made up of 16 amino acids. Germline loops: CDR1 SGHAT, CDR2 FQDESV (reference sequence). The CDR3: CASSRLHRGGKETQYF. The DNA of the CDR3 is TGTGCCAGCAGCCGCCTTCACCGGGGAGGAAAAGAGACCCAGTACTTC.

The chain has TRBV7-9 and TRBJ2-3; D is unclear. In germline, CDR1 is SEHNR, CDR2 FQNEAQ (reference sequence). The CDR3 totals 12 residues. Trimming removed 5 bases from V and 4 bases from J, with 7 bases in between. The CDR3 spells CASSAEADTQYF. CDR3 in DNA: TGTGCCAGCAGCGCCGAGGCAGATACGCAGTATTTT.

The rearrangement joins TRBV5-1 to TRBJ2-7; 10 nucleotides match TRBD2. CDR3 length equals 17 residues. The V gene end was trimmed by 4 bases and the J gene end by 0 bases; junction bases not matched to a gene: 10. Looked up from germline, CDR1 is SGHRS and CDR2 is YFSETQ. The CDR3 DNA is TGCGCCAGCAGCCCCTTACCGACTAGCGGGTTCTCCTACGAGCAGTACTTC. Amino acids: CASSPLPTSGFSYEQYF.

This clone came up a few times. V usage is TRBV18 and J usage is TRBJ1-5; TRBD1 agrees at 8 bases. With V trimmed by 6 bases and J by 2 bases, 3 bases remained unmatched. CDR1 is KGHSH, CDR2 LQKENI, per germline. This CDR3 has 14 residues. The CDR3: CASSSQGGNQPQHF. DNA of the CDR3: TGTGCCAGCTCCTCACAGGGGGGCAATCAGCCCCAGCATTTT.

J is TRBJ2-7 and V is TRBV28, with a weak D call TRBD2 (5 bases). Trimming took 4 bases from V and 1 from J, leaving 8 bases between them. Germline loops: CDR1 MDHEN, CDR2 SYDVKM. The CDR3 has 13 amino acids. CDR3 sequence reads: CASSSSGSYEQYF. Written as DNA, the CDR3 is TGTGCCAGCAGTTCCTCGGGATCCTACGAGCAGTACTTC.

This rearrangement joins TRBV2 to TRBJ2-7; 7 bases agree with TRBD2. The CDR3 contains 14 residues. The ends lost 2 bases at V and 0 bases at J; junction bases unmatched: 1. Per the germline V gene, CDR1 is SNHLY and CDR2 is FYNNEI. This chain's CDR3 is CASSETSASYEQYF. The CDR3 DNA is TGTGCCAGCAGTGAAACTAGCGCCTCCTACGAGCAGTACTTC. Together with reference TRBV2 and TRBJ2-7, the CDR3 gives the full variable domain: EPEVTQTPSHQVTQMGQEVILRCVPISNHLYFYWYRQILGQKVEFLVSFYNNEISEKSEIFDDQFSVERPDGSNFTLKIRSTKLEDSAMYFCASSETSASYEQYFGPGTRLTVT.

V gene TRBV4-1 combines with J gene TRBJ2-2; 7 bases are a match to TRBD1. The V gene's germline CDR1 is MGHRA and CDR2 YSYEKL. Trimming cost V 0 bases and J 6 bases; bases outside gene matches: 4. The CDR3 covers 15 residues. The CDR3 DNA follows: TGCGCCAGCAGCCAAGATAGGGGGCAGGCCGGGGAGCTGTTTTTT. It encodes CASSQDRGQAGELFF.

The chain uses TRBV7-2 and TRBJ1-3, with a tentative D call TRBD1 (6 bases). V gave up 2 bases and J gave up 6 bases, with 20 bases separating them. Per germline, CDR1 SGHTA and CDR2 FQGNSA. CDR3 length: 17 amino acids. The CDR3 DNA sequence: TGTGCCAGCAGCTTAAGAGGACGGGGCGGGGGCACAAACACCATATATTTT. The encoded protein is CASSLRGRGGGTNTIYF.

J is TRBJ1-4 and V is TRBV27, with D possibly TRBD1 on 5 matching bases. Germline V lookup: CDR1 MNHEY, CDR2 SMNVEV (reference sequence). Deletions cut 5 bases from V and 0 bases from J, with 22 bases between. The CDR3 has 19 residues. The CDR3 coding sequence is TGTGCCAGCAGTCCTCTCGATCCCACAAGGGGTGCAACTAATGAAAAACTGTTTTTT. Translation: CASSPLDPTRGATNEKLFF.

This clone was picked up one time. The CDR3: CASRGDTYEQYF. Written as DNA, the CDR3 is TGTGCCAGCCGGGGAGACACCTACGAGCAGTACTTC. J is TRBJ2-7 and V is TRBV7-9; TRBD2 is a possible D gene (5 bases). CDR1 and CDR2 (germline): SEHNR, FQNEAQ (reference sequence). The V end lost 8 bases, the J end lost 2 bases, and 10 bases lay between the germline ends. This CDR3 is built from 12 residues. The whole variable domain, remainder taken from reference TRBV7-9 and TRBJ2-7, is DTGVSQNPRHKITKRGQNVTFRCDPISEHNRLYWYRQTLGQGPEFLTYFQNEAQLEKSRLLSDRFSAERPKGSFSTLEIQRTEQGDSAMYLCASRGDTYEQYFGPGTRLTVT.

This clone has just a few counts. The chain carries TRBV7-9 and TRBJ2-1; 8 nucleotides agree with TRBD1. The germline gives CDR1 SEHNR, CDR2 FQNEAQ (reference sequence). J lost 7 bases, V lost 4 bases, and 9 bases had no gene match. The CDR3 runs to 15 residues. CDR3 sequence (DNA): TGTGCCAGCAGCTCCCCCGGACAGGGCTTAAATGAGCAGTTCTTC. This gives the protein CASSSPGQGLNEQFF.

V gene TRBV6-1 combines with J gene TRBJ1-1, with 11 nucleotides matching TRBD1. This CDR3 contains 14 residues. Per the germline V gene, CDR1 is MNHNS and CDR2 is SASEGT. After removal of 7 bases from V and 4 bases from J, the junction contained 5 bases not matched to a gene. CDR3 nucleotide sequence: TGTGCCAGCATAAGGACAGGGGGCTTCACTGAAGCTTTCTTT. Encoded protein: CASIRTGGFTEAFF.